This passage covers 10 T cell receptor beta chains from one sample sequenced in a study of blood T cells in healthy people across ages. The authors ran a second PCR of roughly 6 to 12 cycles using a sample-barcoded 5' primer and a J-beta primer mix. Each CDR3 protein gets one entry after TCRdb re-called the 5' RACE reads with MiXCR. Seen here are approximately 790,000 distinct CDR3 sequences, 62% observed once, and the top ten hold about a quarter. The material sequenced was blood. The receptor source for this set is a man aged 30 to 45 in good health.

The rearrangement uses TRBV10-3 and TRBJ1-1; D perhaps matches TRBD1 (5 bases). Trimming removed 4 bases from V and 2 bases from J, with 11 bases in between. Per the germline V gene, CDR1 is ENHRY and CDR2 is SYGVKD. The CDR3 extends over 14 amino acids. Written as DNA, the CDR3 is TGTGCCATCAGTGTTGATGGGGGAAACACTGAAGCTTTCTTT. This sequence encodes CAISVDGGNTEAFF.

The DNA for the CDR3 is TGCAGCGTTGGCCGGGACAATTACGAGCAGTACTTC. Amino acid sequence: CSVGRDNYEQYF. The chain is built from TRBV29-1 and TRBJ2-4; maybe TRBD1 (6 bases). The tail of the sequence fits TRBJ2-7 better, so the J call may be wrong. This CDR3 has 12 residues. The germline gives CDR1 SQVTM, CDR2 ANQGSEA.

This chain joins TRBV3-1 and TRBJ2-5; possible D gene TRBD1, 5 bases. The J call may be wrong; the DNA end is better matched by TRBJ2-7. The CDR3 is made up of 11 amino acids. The germline CDR1 and CDR2 sequences are LGHDT and YNNKEL (reference sequence). In DNA, the CDR3 is TGTGCCAGCAGGGCAGGGTCCGAGCAGTACTTC. It specifies CASRAGSEQYF.

The chain uses TRBV6-2 or TRBV6-3 and TRBJ1-1; D ambiguous. The V end was cut by 3 bases, the J end by 4 bases, with 12 bases between. The CDR3 loop spans 14 amino acids. Germline lookup yields CDR1 MNHEY and CDR2 SVGEGT. CDR3: CASSYEGLPTEAFF. CDR3 DNA sequence: TGTGCCAGCAGTTATGAGGGCTTACCCACTGAAGCTTTCTTT.

V is TRBV3-1 and J is TRBJ2-2; no clear D gene. The length of the CDR3 is 11 residues. CDR1 and CDR2 from the germline V gene are LGHDT and YNNKEL (reference sequence). V was cut by 8 bases and J by 6 bases, with 7 bases left in between. CDR3 nucleotides: TGTGCCAGCCGCCTCTCCGGGGAGCTGTTTTTT. Translation gives CASRLSGELFF.

The J gene is TRBJ2-3, the V gene TRBV27; TRBD2 is a possible D gene (6 bases). This CDR3 is 17 amino acids long. CDR1 is MNHEY, CDR2 SMNVEV, per germline (reference sequence). Trimming removed 0 bases at V and 2 bases at J, with 15 bases between. Here the CDR3 DNA reads TGTGCCAGCAGTTTATCGATTGGAGGGAGGCACACAGATACGCAGTATTTT. Protein product: CASSLSIGGRHTDTQYF.

This clonotype was seen only a few times. V usage is TRBV7-2 and J usage is TRBJ2-7; TRBD1 matches 8 bases. V lost 10 bases, J lost 0 bases, and 8 bases stayed unmatched. Germline CDR1 and CDR2: SGHTA and FQGNSA. There are 14 residues in the CDR3. The CDR3 DNA follows: TGTGCCACCGGGAGACAGGGGAGCTCCTACGAGCAGTACTTC. Translating it yields CATGRQGSSYEQYF.

The rearrangement uses TRBV20-1 and TRBJ2-3; D is unclear. V was trimmed by 5 bases and J by 2 bases, leaving 14 bases between them. The germline CDR1 and CDR2 sequences are DFQATT and SNEGSKA (reference sequence). CDR3 size: 14 residues. CDR3 sequence: CSAFQARLTDTQYF. The CDR3 region has the DNA TGCAGTGCTTTCCAGGCGAGGCTCACAGATACGCAGTATTTT.

The chain links TRBV9 to TRBJ2-5, with D unresolved. This CDR3 comprises 14 residues. Germline V gene lookup returns CDR1 SGDLS and CDR2 YYNGEE. The V end lost 4 bases, the J end lost 3 bases, and 13 bases lay between the germline ends. In DNA form, the CDR3 reads TGTGCCAGCAGCCCTCGCGTGGGCAAAGAGACCCAGTACTTC. Residues: CASSPRVGKETQYF.

This clonotype was counted a few times. V gene TRBV7-2 combines with J gene TRBJ2-7; 7 nucleotides line up with TRBD2. The CDR3 runs to 16 residues. CDR1 and CDR2 (germline): SGHTA, FQGNSA. V dropped 2 bases and J dropped 0; count of bases not matched to a gene: 7. The CDR3 reads CASSLRGGESSYEQYF. Written as DNA, the CDR3 is TGTGCCAGCAGCTTAAGGGGAGGGGAGAGCTCCTACGAGCAGTACTTC. Full variable domain (missing parts from reference TRBV7-2 and TRBJ2-7): GAGVSQSPSNKVTEKGKDVELRCDPISGHTALYWYRQSLGQGLEFLIYFQGNSAPDKSGLPSDRFSAERTGGSVSTLTIQRTQQEDSAVYLCASSLRGGESSYEQYFGPGTRLTVT.